This T cell receptor (beta chain) was sequenced during a study of T cells after yellow fever vaccination. Across the whole study: The fractions with low cell numbers were processed using SMART-Seq v4 Ultra Low Input.

This clonotype has at least ten counts. Antigen: not known. TCR cDNA, made by 5'RACE template switching, carried an added universal primer site and UMIs. TCRdb itself ran the 5' RACE reads through MiXCR, one entry per CDR3 protein. The repertoire holds a few hundred thousand distinct CDR3 sequences, with around 17% as singletons. CDR3 length: 17 amino acids. V was cut by 0 bases and J by 5 bases, with 18 bases left in between. CDR1 is LGHNA and CDR2 is YSLEER in the germline V gene. General study results and limits: A small share of clonotypes appeared in both CD4 and CD8 compartments. After the booster, around 95% of CD4 and around nine tenths of CD8 primary-response clones were re-detected.

This receptor was taken from a man younger than 35 who received the YFV17D yellow fever vaccine. Sequences were derived from PBMCs, sampled about 5 days after the first yellow fever vaccination. This chain joins TRBV4-3 and TRBJ2-3; a weak D match, TRBD2 (6 bases). CDR3 bases: TGCGCCAGCAGCCAAGATCGTCCGGGGTCAGCGGGAGATACGCAGTATTTT. Its translation is CASSQDRPGSAGDTQYF.